This TCR beta chain is from a study of identifying expanded T cells in peripheral blood. With regard to this clone: The antigen remains undetermined.

Assay used: immunoSEQ multiplex PCR; TCRdb lists only in-frame clones, some missing. The table has 60,000 to 65,000 clones, about four fifths seen once; the top ten hold over 15%. CDR1 SQVTM and CDR2 ANQGSEA come from the germline V gene. The CDR3 length is 13 residues. The V and J ends lost 7 bases and 6 bases, in that order; junction bases with no gene match: 4. No infections or other immune events were documented during collection. Findings and limits, study-wide: Variance in clone template counts between approximately 2-week samples significantly increased with total template count across all healthy donors. Over two and four weeks, about 15 and 18 clones changed, versus approximately 1.2 between replicates.

This sequence was found in a person between 18 and 75 years old in good health. Sequencing used blood. The V and J genes are TRBV29-1 and TRBJ1-4; 11 nucleotides align to TRBD1. CDR3 in DNA: TGCAGCGGGATGGGACAGGGGGATGAAAAACTGTTTTTT. Protein product: CSGMGQGDEKLFF.